Below, 6 T cell receptor beta chains from the same sample are listed, as sequenced in a study of blood T cell repertoires in COVID-19 (dated by TCRdb to the early 2020s). Receptors were amplified or captured by the immunoSEQ multiplex PCR assay. Drawn from immuneACCESS, this table holds only the in-frame rearrangements with V and J called that TCRdb kept. Clones are partly lost; checked studies trace under half to an unresolved V gene and leave the rest unexplained. This sample lists some 200,000 clones; under 90% were detected once. 5.9% of the sample rests with the top ten. The sequenced sample consisted of peripheral blood. These receptors originate from a man older than 75 with acute or convalescent COVID-19.

This rearrangement joins TRBV3-1 (or the pseudogene TRBV3-2) to TRBJ2-5; TRBD2 matches at 7 bases. Germline trimming cut 5 bases from V and 1 base from J; bases unmatched to any gene: 7. Germline loops: CDR1 LGHDT, CDR2 YNNKEL (reference sequence). The CDR3 is 15 amino acids. CDR3 in amino acids: CASSNPAGPQETQYF. CDR3 nucleotides: TGTGCCAGCAGCAACCCAGCGGGGCCCCAAGAGACCCAGTACTTC.

The V call is TRBV6-2 or TRBV6-3, the J call TRBJ2-5; no clear D. The CDR3 has 12 residues. V lost 5 bases and J lost 4, with 8 bases in between. Germline CDR1 is MNHEY and CDR2 is SVGEGT. The CDR3 sequence: CASSTVGETQYF. The CDR3 DNA is TGTGCCAGCAGTACAGTGGGAGAGACCCAGTACTTC.

V is TRBV6-5 and J is TRBJ2-5; no definite D call. V was trimmed by 5 bases and J by 5 bases, leaving 12 bases between them. CDR1 is MNHEY, CDR2 SVGAGI, per germline. The CDR3 sequence is 13 residues long. CDR3 nucleotides: TGTGCCAGCAGTAAGTCTTCGGGTGAGACCCAGTACTTC. Its protein product is CASSKSSGETQYF.

Only a few counts were recorded for this clone. This chain joins TRBV11-3 and TRBJ1-2; TRBD1 is a possible D gene (5 bases). The CDR3 contains 18 residues. CDR1 is SGHNT, CDR2 YENEEA, per germline. Trimming shortened V by 3 bases and J by 0 bases, and 20 bases separated the two germline ends. CDR3 DNA sequence: TGTGCCAGCAGCTTGGGACGGGGGAGGCGTACAGCTAACTATGGCTACACCTTC. Amino acids: CASSLGRGRRTANYGYTF.

V and J are TRBV19 and TRBJ2-1; 7 bases are shared with TRBD2. Germline assignment: CDR1 LNHDA and CDR2 SQIVND (reference sequence). Unmatched junction bases numbered 8, after V lost 3 bases and J lost 6 bases. This CDR3 has 15 residues. The CDR3 region has the DNA TGTGCCAGTAGTATCTTGGGGGGGGGAAGCAATGAGCAGTTCTTC. Translating it yields CASSILGGGSNEQFF.

As for this clone: At the DNA level, this CDR3 is encoded by other sequences in the same sample as well. The chain uses TRBV15 and TRBJ1-2, with 9 bases lining up with TRBD1. Trimming cost V 3 bases and J 4 bases; bases outside gene matches: 3. This CDR3 has 14 residues. Germline-derived CDR1 and CDR2 are LNHNV and YYDKDF (reference sequence). For the CDR3, the DNA is TGTGCCACCAGCAGGGGACAGGGTAGCTATGGCTACACCTTC. Protein sequence: CATSRGQGSYGYTF.